Reported below is one T cell receptor (beta chain). Its target is not known. This sample stems from a study of cytomegalovirus exposure and HLA in healthy donors. Deletions cut 4 bases from V and 1 base from J, with 9 bases between. The CDR3 totals 13 residues. Germline CDR1 reads SGHDT; CDR2 reads YYEEEE. The PCR was carried out with 60 Vbeta primers and 13 Jbeta primers. Assay used: immunoSEQ multiplex PCR; TCRdb lists only in-frame clones, some missing. Seen here are 50,000 to 65,000 clones, about four fifths observed once, and the top ten hold approximately 5%. General study findings and limits: It was only CMV serostatus that was available as immune exposure information. V- and J-gene trimming of TCR beta was linked (in a later analysis) to a missense DCLRE1C variant. It was 150 to 200 TCR beta chains that were listed as cytomegalovirus-associated. The likely explanation for a cluster of highly shared sequence variants was sequencing artifact.

The sample was PBMCs. The J gene is TRBJ2-7, the V gene TRBV5-6; D unclear. This TCR was recovered from a woman aged 25 to 39 in good health and CMV-seronegative. In nucleotides, the CDR3 is TGTGCCAGCAGCAAAACAGCTTCCTACGAGCAGTACGTC. It codes for CASSKTASYEQYV.